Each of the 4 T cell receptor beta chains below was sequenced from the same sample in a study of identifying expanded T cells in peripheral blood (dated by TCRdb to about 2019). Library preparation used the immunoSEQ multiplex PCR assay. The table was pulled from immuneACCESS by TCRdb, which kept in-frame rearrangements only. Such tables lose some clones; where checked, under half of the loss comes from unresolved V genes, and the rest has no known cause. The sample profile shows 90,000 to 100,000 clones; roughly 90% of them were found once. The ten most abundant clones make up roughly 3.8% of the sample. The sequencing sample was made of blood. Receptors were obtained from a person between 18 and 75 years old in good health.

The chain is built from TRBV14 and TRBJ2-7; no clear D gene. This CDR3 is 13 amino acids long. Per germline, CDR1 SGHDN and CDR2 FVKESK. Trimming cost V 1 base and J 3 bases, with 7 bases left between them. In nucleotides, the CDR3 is TGTGCCAGCAGCCAAGTGGTGGGCTACGAGCAGTACTTC. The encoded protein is CASSQVVGYEQYF.

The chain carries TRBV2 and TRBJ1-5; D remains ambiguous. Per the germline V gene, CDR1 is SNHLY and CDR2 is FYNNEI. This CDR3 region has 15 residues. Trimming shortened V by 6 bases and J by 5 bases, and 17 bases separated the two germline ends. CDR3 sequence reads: CASSSRDRYDQPQHF. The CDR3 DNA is TGTGCCAGCAGCTCACGGGATAGGTATGATCAGCCCCAGCATTTT.

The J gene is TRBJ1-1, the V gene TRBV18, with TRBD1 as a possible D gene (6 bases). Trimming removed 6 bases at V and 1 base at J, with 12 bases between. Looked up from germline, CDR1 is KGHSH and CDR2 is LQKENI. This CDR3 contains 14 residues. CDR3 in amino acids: CASSQQGQNTEAFF. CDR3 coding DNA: TGTGCCAGCTCGCAACAGGGCCAGAACACTGAAGCTTTCTTT.

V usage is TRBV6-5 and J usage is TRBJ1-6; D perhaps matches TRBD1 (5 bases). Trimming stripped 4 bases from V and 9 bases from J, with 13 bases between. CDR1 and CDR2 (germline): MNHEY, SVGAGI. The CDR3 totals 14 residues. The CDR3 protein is CASSSNRGSSPLHF. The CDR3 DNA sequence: TGTGCCAGCAGTTCCAACCGGGGGTCTTCACCCCTCCACTTT.